This T cell receptor (beta chain) appears in the sequencing data of a study of blood T cell repertoires in COVID-19. This clone was seen once. CDR1 and CDR2 (germline): MNHEY, SMNVEV (reference sequence). V lost 5 bases and J lost 8; bases outside the gene matches: 5. This CDR3 comprises 15 residues. TCRdb's copy holds only in-frame clones and misses some; the assay was immunoSEQ multiplex PCR. The data show about 400,000 clones, roughly 89% seen once. Sequencing was done on a sample of peripheral blood. The receptor's source is a woman in her 30s with active or convalescent COVID-19. The chain links TRBV27 to TRBJ2-2; 13 bases align to TRBD2. CDR3 residues: CASSLGLAGVGELFF. For the CDR3, the DNA is TGTGCCAGCAGTCTTGGACTAGCGGGAGTTGGGGAGCTGTTTTTT.